This T cell receptor (beta chain) was recovered during a study of T cell responses to AZD1222 COVID-19 vaccine. Study-wide results and caveats: The study identified only six AZD1222 recipients as seropositive at baseline.

In the case of this clone: Its antigen remains unidentified.

The protocol was immunoSEQ multiplex PCR, while the TCRdb copy is restricted to in-frame clones and leaves out a portion. The table includes some 130,000 clones, just over 85% detected once. This receptor was obtained from an adult in good health. Sequenced here: peripheral blood, sampled on day 0 of AZD1222 vaccination.

As DNA, the CDR3 is TGTGCCAGCAGCTCAAAGACAGGGGGCGGGGACGAGCAGTACTTC. This sequence encodes CASSSKTGGGDEQYF. This chain uses TRBV5-4 with TRBJ2-7; 10 bases match TRBD1. CDR1 and CDR2 from the germline V gene are SGHNT and YYREEE (reference sequence). Trimming cost V 3 bases and J 5 bases; bases outside gene matches: 8. The CDR3 runs 15 residues.